The entry that follows covers one T cell receptor (beta chain) sequence. No patient escaped relapse after autologous stem cell transplantation, and brentuximab vedotin exposure varied. The study purified CD4+ T cells from thawed PBMCs using magnetic negative selection. This sample is part of a study of PD-1 blockade in classical Hodgkin lymphoma. Sequencing was performed with immunoSEQ multiplex PCR; in TCRdb, only in-frame clones are kept and a portion is missing. This sample has approximately 9,600 clones, with 74% found just once. The source was CD4+ T cells from blood, collected at baseline. This clonotype was sampled from a human donor with classical Hodgkin lymphoma.

The CDR3 region is CASSLGTSGLPGETQYF. The CDR3 nucleotides read TGTGCCAGCAGCTTGGGGACTAGCGGACTCCCCGGGGAGACCCAGTACTTC. The V call is TRBV7-8, the J call TRBJ2-5, with 11 bases fitting TRBD2. V shed 3 bases, J shed 5 bases, and the junction held 11 bases outside the gene matches. This CDR3 has 17 residues. CDR1 and CDR2 from the germline V gene are SGHVS and FQNEAQ.